This passage covers 24 T cell receptor beta chains from one sample sequenced in a study of identical twins. In TCRdb, the 5' RACE reads were re-called with MiXCR into one record per CDR3 protein. The repertoire holds roughly 720,000 distinct CDR3 sequences, with roughly 20% as singletons. This sample was also put to use in a study of T cells expressing NK-cell markers.

The sequenced material came from PBMCs. The receptors were sampled from a woman aged 18-30 years in good health.

This clonotype was picked up a small number of times. The gene calls are TRBV7-2 and TRBJ2-5; D may be TRBD1 (5 bases). Trimming took off 3 bases at V and 4 bases at J, with 12 bases between the two ends. The CDR3 sequence is 14 residues long. Germline V gene data show CDR1 as SGHTA and CDR2 as FQGNSA. The CDR3 DNA reads as TGTGCCAGCAGCTTCAGGGAAGGTCGAGAGACCCAGTACTTC. Amino acid sequence: CASSFREGRETQYF.

This clonotype occurred a few times. This rearrangement joins TRBV7-2 to TRBJ2-1, with D unclear. Germline V gene data show CDR1 as SGHTA and CDR2 as FQGNSA. This CDR3 contains 12 residues. V was shortened by 7 bases and J by 11 bases, with 15 bases between the two germline ends. The DNA of the CDR3 is TGTGCCAGCAACCCCCCTCGACATCAGCAGTTCTTC. This translates into CASNPPRHQQFF.

CDR3 nucleotides: TGCGCCAGCAGCTTGGAGAGACTAGCCGAGACCCAGTACTTC. Encoded protein: CASSLERLAETQYF. The chain employs TRBV5-1 and TRBJ2-5; TRBD2 matches at 7 bases. CDR3 size: 14 residues. After removal of 0 bases from V and 5 bases from J, the junction contained 4 bases not matched to a gene. Per the germline V gene, CDR1 is SGHRS and CDR2 is YFSETQ.

V is TRBV9 and J is TRBJ2-1; D uncertain. Trimming shortened V by 3 bases and J by 7 bases, and 8 bases separated the two germline ends. The CDR3 is 12 residues long. Germline-derived CDR1 and CDR2 are SGDLS and YYNGEE. CDR3 DNA: TGTGCCAGCAGCGCGCTAGGGAATGAGCAGTTCTTC. The encoded protein is CASSALGNEQFF.

This clonotype has more than one count but fewer than ten. V is TRBV20-1 and J is TRBJ1-5; 8 bases match TRBD1. Germline V lookup: CDR1 DFQATT, CDR2 SNEGSKA (reference sequence). The CDR3 runs to 16 residues. V gave up 1 base and J gave up 5 bases; unmatched junction bases: 10. The chain's CDR3 is CSARVLGQGSDQPQHF. CDR3 bases: TGCAGTGCTAGAGTCTTAGGACAGGGATCCGATCAGCCCCAGCATTTT.

This clonotype was observed a handful of times. The V call is TRBV29-1, the J call TRBJ2-7; no clear D gene. The CDR3 spans 12 residues. V was pared by 2 bases and J by 6 bases, with 11 bases between. CDR1 and CDR2 from the germline V gene are SQVTM and ANQGSEA. CDR3 sequence (DNA): TGCAGCGTTGAAAGGATATCGGGCGAGCAGTACTTC. As protein: CSVERISGEQYF.

J is TRBJ2-1 and V is TRBV20-1; 8 nucleotides align to TRBD2. The CDR3 length is 16 residues. The J segment lost 3 bases and the V segment lost 4 bases, leaving 11 bases of the junction unmatched. In germline, CDR1 is DFQATT, CDR2 SNEGSKA (reference sequence). CDR3: CSATRGGGGLYNEQFF. CDR3 in DNA: TGCAGTGCTACTCGTGGGGGCGGGGGGCTCTACAATGAGCAGTTCTTC.

The genes are TRBV20-1 and TRBJ2-7; D is possibly TRBD1 or TRBD2 (6 bases each). V lost 2 bases and J lost 7, with 15 bases in between. Germline CDR1 reads DFQATT; CDR2 reads SNEGSKA (reference sequence). The CDR3 covers 13 residues. The CDR3 DNA reads TGCAGTGCTAGAAGTGGGGGCCGGGAGGAGCAGTACTTC. This gives the protein CSARSGGREEQYF.

This chain joins TRBV27 and TRBJ2-1; 9 bases map to TRBD1. CDR1 MNHEY and CDR2 SMNVEV come from the germline V gene (reference sequence). The CDR3 is made up of 14 amino acids. Unmatched junction bases numbered 11, after V lost 5 bases and J lost 12 bases. The CDR3 loop is CASSIGQGQVGQFF. The DNA for the CDR3 is TGTGCCAGCAGTATAGGACAGGGGCAGGTAGGGCAGTTCTTC.

The gene calls are TRBV10-2 and TRBJ2-4; 10 bases map to TRBD1. The CDR3 loop spans 16 amino acids. V gave up 6 bases and J gave up 0 bases; unmatched junction bases: 5. Germline CDR1 and CDR2: WSHSY and SAAADI. The CDR3 region is CASSLDRGRAKNIQYF. The DNA of the CDR3 is TGCGCCAGCAGCCTAGACAGGGGGCGAGCCAAAAACATTCAGTACTTC.

This clonotype was counted a few times. The J gene is TRBJ1-1, the V gene TRBV19; D uncertain. CDR1 LNHDA and CDR2 SQIVND come from the germline V gene (reference sequence). The CDR3 has 13 residues. V lost 3 bases, J lost 2 bases, and 7 bases lay in between. The CDR3 DNA reads as TGTGCCAGTAGTATTTACCTCAACACTGAAGCTTTCTTT. It encodes CASSIYLNTEAFF.

This clonotype has ten or more counts. This chain connects TRBV3-1 to TRBJ2-7, with D possibly being TRBD1 (5 bases). V lost 0 bases and J 6 bases, leaving 12 bases between the germline ends. The CDR3 is 14 amino acids. Germline CDR1 LGHDT, CDR2 YNNKEL (reference sequence). DNA of the CDR3: TGTGCCAGCAGCCAAGAAGGGGCGGCCAGCGAGCAGTACTTC. Its translation is CASSQEGAASEQYF.

This clonotype has a count of ten or more. The genes are TRBV12-3 or TRBV12-4 and TRBJ2-2, with D hard to call. The CDR3 is 15 amino acids. Trimming stripped 1 base from V and 1 base from J, with 7 bases between. CDR3 in amino acids: CASSLGPQNTGELFF. DNA of the CDR3: TGTGCCAGCAGTTTAGGGCCCCAGAACACCGGGGAGCTGTTTTTT.

This clonotype turned up a few times. V is TRBV6-5 and J is TRBJ2-3; no reliable D call. This CDR3 is built from 15 residues. Germline V gives CDR1 MNHEY, CDR2 SVGAGI. V lost 0 bases and J lost 4, with 11 bases in between. The CDR3 coding sequence is TGTGCCAGCAGTTACTCGGTAAAAGGGTCAGATACGCAGTATTTT. Its protein is CASSYSVKGSDTQYF.

This rearrangement joins TRBV10-3 to TRBJ2-2; D uncertain. Trimming shortened V by 10 bases and J by 6 bases, and 9 bases separated the two germline ends. CDR3 length: 11 amino acids. CDR1 is ENHRY, CDR2 SYGVKD, per germline. CDR3 amino acids: CATRYAGELFF. The CDR3 DNA sequence: TGTGCCACGCGGTACGCCGGGGAGCTGTTTTTT.

The J gene is TRBJ2-1, the V gene TRBV6-2 or TRBV6-3, with a weak D call TRBD2 (6 bases). CDR1 MNHEY and CDR2 SVGEGT come from the germline V gene. The length of the CDR3 is 15 residues. V was trimmed by 2 bases and J by 5 bases, leaving 13 bases between them. The CDR3 protein is CASSYLAGYNNEQFF. The CDR3 nucleotides read TGTGCCAGCAGTTACCTCGCGGGGTATAACAATGAGCAGTTCTTC.

The V call is TRBV30, the J call TRBJ2-1; 9 positions match TRBD2. CDR1 is GTSNPN and CDR2 is SVGIG in the germline V gene (reference sequence). The CDR3 consists of 15 residues. V was clipped by 1 base and J by 6 bases; unmatched bases: 7. This CDR3 is CAWSGYSGSPNEQFF. In DNA form, the CDR3 reads TGTGCCTGGAGTGGATATAGCGGGAGTCCCAATGAGCAGTTCTTC.

This rearrangement joins TRBV11-2 to TRBJ2-1; 7 bases are a match to TRBD2. V gave up 7 bases and J gave up 3 bases; unmatched junction bases: 12. Germline loops: CDR1 SGHAT, CDR2 FQNNGV. This CDR3 has 16 amino acids. The CDR3 DNA sequence: TGTGCCAGCACCCCCCTTAGCGGGCTGGGCTACAATGAGCAGTTCTTC. Protein sequence: CASTPLSGLGYNEQFF.

V gene TRBV20-1 combines with J gene TRBJ2-5; no clear D. The germline gives CDR1 DFQATT, CDR2 SNEGSKA (reference sequence). The CDR3 is 15 residues long. Deletions cut 3 bases from V and 2 bases from J, with 16 bases between. The CDR3 region is CSASRFLQPQETQYF. The CDR3, as DNA: TGCAGTGCTAGTCGCTTCCTACAACCTCAAGAGACCCAGTACTTC.

This clonotype appeared many times. The V and J genes are TRBV20-1 and TRBJ2-3; D call uncertain. The CDR3 has 15 residues. Germline CDR1 DFQATT, CDR2 SNEGSKA (reference sequence). Deletions cut 3 bases from V and 7 bases from J, with 20 bases between. The CDR3 region has the DNA TGCAGTGCTAGGGCAAACAGTGGTTTCATGAATACGCAGTATTTT. Encoded protein: CSARANSGFMNTQYF.

The genes are TRBV5-1 and TRBJ2-1; a weak D match, TRBD2 (6 bases). The CDR3 is 16 amino acids. Trimming took 4 bases from V and 4 from J, leaving 18 bases between them. The V gene's germline CDR1 is SGHRS and CDR2 YFSETQ. CDR3 coding DNA: TGCGCCAGCAGCCTACAGCGGGCGGGGTCGTACAATGAGCAGTTCTTC. Protein: CASSLQRAGSYNEQFF. The full variable domain, in which reference TRBV5-1 and TRBJ2-1 provide the parts outside the CDR3, is KAGVTQTPRYLIKTRGQQVTLSCSPISGHRSVSWYQQTPGQGLQFLFEYFSETQRNKGNFPGRFSGRQFSNSRSEMNVSTLELGDSALYLCASSLQRAGSYNEQFFGPGTRLTVL.

This chain links TRBV2 with TRBJ2-7; no firm D call. There are 12 residues in the CDR3. Trimming took 6 bases from V and 6 from J, leaving 12 bases between them. Germline V gene data show CDR1 as SNHLY and CDR2 as FYNNEI. CDR3 amino acids: CASRARLGEQYF. CDR3 in DNA: TGTGCCAGCAGGGCGCGCCTAGGCGAGCAGTACTTC.

This rearrangement joins TRBV6-5 to TRBJ1-2, with D possibly TRBD1 on 6 matching bases. The CDR3 length is 14 residues. CDR1 and CDR2 (germline): MNHEY, SVGAGI. Trimming left V 0 bases short and J 6 bases short, with 11 bases between. CDR3 coding DNA: TGTGCCAGCAGTTACTCGACAGGTCACGATGGCTACACCTTC. Translation: CASSYSTGHDGYTF.

This clonotype was seen more than once but under ten times. This chain uses TRBV12-3 or TRBV12-4 with TRBJ2-5; the D gene is possibly TRBD2 (7 bases). The ends were cut back, 7 bases at V and 5 bases at J, with 17 bases in the middle. There are 14 residues in the CDR3. CDR3 residues: CASKKGGGRETQYF. The DNA for the CDR3 is TGTGCCAGCAAAAAAGGGGGGGGCCGTGAGACCCAGTACTTC.